This T cell receptor (beta chain) was identified during a study of cytomegalovirus exposure and HLA in healthy donors. Vbeta (60) and Jbeta (13) primers were used in the PCR. Repertoires were generated with immunoSEQ multiplex PCR, while TCRdb's copy carries only in-frame clones and drops some. This sample has 100,000 to 150,000 clones; under 85% occur once, and the top ten carry approximately 6%. The CDR3 consists of 16 residues. Germline loops: CDR1 MGHRA, CDR2 YSYEKL. With 2 bases clipped from V and 4 bases from J, the junction kept 6 bases outside the gene matches. In this sample, this clone turned up once.

The sample comprised PBMCs. The TCR was taken from a woman in her forties or fifties in good health and CMV-seropositive. The genes are TRBV4-1 and TRBJ2-1; 9 nucleotides agree with TRBD2. For the CDR3, the DNA is TGCGCCAGCAGCCAACCCCTGGCGGGGGGGTACAATGAGCAGTTCTTC. Protein: CASSQPLAGGYNEQFF.